Listed here is a single T cell receptor (beta chain). Its target is not known. The data derive from a study of shared clonotypes between healthy human individuals. Study-wide results and caveats: Measured sharing among donors was expected to vary with sequencing depth.

Repertoires were generated with immunoSEQ multiplex PCR, while TCRdb's copy carries only in-frame clones and drops some. Here the sample spans roughly 2.1 million clones, about 93% being singletons. Naive CD8 isolation took CD45RO-negative cells positively selected for CCR7 and excluded terminally differentiated effector memory CD45RA+ cells. This CDR3 region has 15 residues. Germline V gene sequence: CDR1 MNHNS, CDR2 SASEGT. V shed 6 bases and J shed 1 base, with 13 bases lying between them. Sequencing was performed on naive CD8+ T cells from PBMCs. The chain joins TRBV6-1 to TRBJ2-4, with D tentatively TRBD1 or TRBD2 (5 bases each). This TCR came from a man aged 18 to 29 in good health. Some clones in this sample may be carry-over from other donors' samples. The CDR3 loop reads CASSRGVVAKNIQYF. The DNA of the CDR3 is TGTGCCAGCAGCAGAGGGGTAGTGGCCAAAAACATTCAGTACTTC.